This entry features one T cell receptor beta chain sequence. Germline V gene data show CDR1 as SGDLS and CDR2 as YYNGEE. V shed 3 bases, J shed 5 bases, and the junction held 2 bases outside the gene matches. The CDR3 totals 14 residues. This sample stems from a study of technical replicates of blood from a handful of donors. Here immunoSEQ multiplex PCR was the method, and the copy in TCRdb shows in-frame clones only, minus some. The sample lists 85,000 or so clones; 90% to 95% were seen once. V gene TRBV9 combines with J gene TRBJ1-2; 12 nucleotides agree with TRBD1. The specimen sequenced was T cells isolated from PBMCs. The sequence derives from a human donor in good health. The CDR3: CASSGGQGAYGYTF. The CDR3, as DNA: TGTGCCAGCAGCGGGGGACAGGGGGCTTATGGCTACACCTTC.